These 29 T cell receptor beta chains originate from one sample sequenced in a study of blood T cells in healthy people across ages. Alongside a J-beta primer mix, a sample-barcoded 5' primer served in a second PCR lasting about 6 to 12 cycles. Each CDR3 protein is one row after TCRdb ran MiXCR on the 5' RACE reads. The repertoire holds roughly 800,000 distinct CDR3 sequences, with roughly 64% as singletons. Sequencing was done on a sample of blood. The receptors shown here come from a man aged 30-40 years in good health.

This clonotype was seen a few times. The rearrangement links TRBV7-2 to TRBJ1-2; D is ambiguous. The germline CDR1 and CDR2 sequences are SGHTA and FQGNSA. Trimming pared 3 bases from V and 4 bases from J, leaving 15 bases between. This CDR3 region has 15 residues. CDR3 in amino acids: CASSFRRIGSYGYTF. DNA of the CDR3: TGTGCCAGCAGCTTTCGACGGATCGGCTCCTATGGCTACACCTTC.

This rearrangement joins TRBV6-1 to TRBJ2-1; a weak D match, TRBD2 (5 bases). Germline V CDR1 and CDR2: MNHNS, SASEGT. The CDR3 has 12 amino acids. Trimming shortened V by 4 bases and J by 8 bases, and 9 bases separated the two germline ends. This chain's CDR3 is CASSASRYEQFF. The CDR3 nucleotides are TGTGCCAGCAGTGCTAGCCGCTATGAGCAGTTCTTC.

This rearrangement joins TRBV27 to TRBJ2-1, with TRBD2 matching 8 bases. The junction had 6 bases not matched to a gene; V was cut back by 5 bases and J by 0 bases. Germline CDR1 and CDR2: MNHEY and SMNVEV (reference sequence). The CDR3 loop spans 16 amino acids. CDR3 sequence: CASSILSGNSYNEQFF. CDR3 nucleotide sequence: TGTGCCAGCAGTATACTTAGCGGGAACTCCTACAATGAGCAGTTCTTC.

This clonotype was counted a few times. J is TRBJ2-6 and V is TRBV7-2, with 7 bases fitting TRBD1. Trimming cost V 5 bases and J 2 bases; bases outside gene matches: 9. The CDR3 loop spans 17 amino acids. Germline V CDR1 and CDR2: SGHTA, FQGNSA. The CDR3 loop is CASSAGGWRTGANVLTF. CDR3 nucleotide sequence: TGTGCCAGCAGCGCAGGGGGTTGGAGGACTGGGGCCAACGTCCTGACTTTC. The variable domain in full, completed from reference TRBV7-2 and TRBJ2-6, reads GAGVSQSPSNKVTEKGKDVELRCDPISGHTALYWYRQSLGQGLEFLIYFQGNSAPDKSGLPSDRFSAERTGGSVSTLTIQRTQQEDSAVYLCASSAGGWRTGANVLTFGAGSRLTVL.

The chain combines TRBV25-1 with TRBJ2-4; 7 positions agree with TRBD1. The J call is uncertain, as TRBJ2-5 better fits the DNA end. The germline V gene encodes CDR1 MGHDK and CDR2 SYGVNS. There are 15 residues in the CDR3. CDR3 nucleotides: TGTGCCAGCAGTGAATCGGGTACAGGGGTAGAGACCCAGTACTTC. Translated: CASSESGTGVETQYF.

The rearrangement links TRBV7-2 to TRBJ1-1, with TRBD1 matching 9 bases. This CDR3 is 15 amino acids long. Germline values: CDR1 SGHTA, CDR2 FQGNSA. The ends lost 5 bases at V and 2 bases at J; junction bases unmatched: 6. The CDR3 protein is CASSQGTGRNTEAFF. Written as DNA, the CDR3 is TGTGCCAGCAGCCAAGGGACAGGGCGAAACACTGAAGCTTTCTTT.

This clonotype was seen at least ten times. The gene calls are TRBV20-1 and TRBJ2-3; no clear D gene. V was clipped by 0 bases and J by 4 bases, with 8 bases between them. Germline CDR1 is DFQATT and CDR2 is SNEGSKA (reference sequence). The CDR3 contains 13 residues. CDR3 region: CSAREVGPDTQYF. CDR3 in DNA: TGCAGTGCTAGAGAGGTAGGGCCAGATACGCAGTATTTT.

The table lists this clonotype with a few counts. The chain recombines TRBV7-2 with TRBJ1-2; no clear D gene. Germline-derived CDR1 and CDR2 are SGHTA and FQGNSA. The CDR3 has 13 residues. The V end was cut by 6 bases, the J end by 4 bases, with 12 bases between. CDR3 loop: CASRSTEIYGYTF. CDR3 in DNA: TGTGCCAGCAGGTCCACAGAGATCTATGGCTACACCTTC.

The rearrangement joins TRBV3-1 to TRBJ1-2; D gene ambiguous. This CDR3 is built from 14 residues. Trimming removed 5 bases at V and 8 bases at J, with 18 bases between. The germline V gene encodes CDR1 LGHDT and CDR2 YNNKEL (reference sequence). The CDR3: CASSFSQVGIGYTF. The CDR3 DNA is TGTGCCAGCAGCTTTAGTCAAGTGGGGATCGGCTACACCTTC.

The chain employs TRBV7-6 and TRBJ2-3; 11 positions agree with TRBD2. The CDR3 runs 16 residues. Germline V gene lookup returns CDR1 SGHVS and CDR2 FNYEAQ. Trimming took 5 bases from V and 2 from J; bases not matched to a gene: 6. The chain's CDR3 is CASSTRLAGHTDTQYF. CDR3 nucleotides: TGTGCCAGCAGCACCCGACTAGCGGGGCACACAGATACGCAGTATTTT. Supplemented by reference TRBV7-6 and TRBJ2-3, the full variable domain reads GAGVSQSPRYKVTKRGQDVALRCDPISGHVSLYWYRQALGQGPEFLTYFNYEAQQDKSGLPNDRFSAERPEGSISTLTIQRTEQRDSAMYRCASSTRLAGHTDTQYFGPGTRLTVL.

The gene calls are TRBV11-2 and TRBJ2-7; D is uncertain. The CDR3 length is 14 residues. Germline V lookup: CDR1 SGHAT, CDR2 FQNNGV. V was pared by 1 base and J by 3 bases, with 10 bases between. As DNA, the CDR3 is TGTGCCAGCAGCTTAGGGACGGCTGACTACGAGCAGTACTTC. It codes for CASSLGTADYEQYF.

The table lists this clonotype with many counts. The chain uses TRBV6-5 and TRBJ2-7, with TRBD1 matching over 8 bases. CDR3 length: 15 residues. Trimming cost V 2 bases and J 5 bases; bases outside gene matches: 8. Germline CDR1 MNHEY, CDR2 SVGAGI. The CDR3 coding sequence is TGTGCCAGCAGTTACCCCGGACAGGGTTTCCACGAGCAGTACTTC. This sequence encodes CASSYPGQGFHEQYF.

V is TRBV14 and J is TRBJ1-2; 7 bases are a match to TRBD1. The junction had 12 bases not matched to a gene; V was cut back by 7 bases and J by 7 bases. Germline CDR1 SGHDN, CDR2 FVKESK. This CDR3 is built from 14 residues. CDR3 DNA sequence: TGTGCCAGCAACCTAGGGGGCTCGGTCGGTGGCTACACCTTC. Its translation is CASNLGGSVGGYTF. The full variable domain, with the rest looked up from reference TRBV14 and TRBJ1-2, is EAGVTQFPSHSVIEKGQTVTLRCDPISGHDNLYWYRRVMGKEIKFLLHFVKESKQDESGMPNNRFLAERTGGTYSTLKVQPAELEDSGVYFCASNLGGSVGGYTFGSGTRLTVV.

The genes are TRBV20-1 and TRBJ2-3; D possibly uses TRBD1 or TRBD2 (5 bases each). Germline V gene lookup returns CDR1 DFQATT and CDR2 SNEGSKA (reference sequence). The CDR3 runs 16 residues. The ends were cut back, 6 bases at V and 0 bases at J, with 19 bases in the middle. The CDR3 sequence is CSARALAGSSTDTQYF. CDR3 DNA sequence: TGCAGTGCCAGGGCCCTGGCGGGCTCAAGCACAGATACGCAGTATTTT.

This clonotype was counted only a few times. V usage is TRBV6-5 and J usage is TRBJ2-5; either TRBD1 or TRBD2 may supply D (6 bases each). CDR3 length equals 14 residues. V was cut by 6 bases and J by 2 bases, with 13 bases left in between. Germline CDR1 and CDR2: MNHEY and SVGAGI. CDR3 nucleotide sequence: TGTGCCAGCAGCGAGGGGGGAATGCAAGAGACCCAGTACTTC. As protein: CASSEGGMQETQYF.

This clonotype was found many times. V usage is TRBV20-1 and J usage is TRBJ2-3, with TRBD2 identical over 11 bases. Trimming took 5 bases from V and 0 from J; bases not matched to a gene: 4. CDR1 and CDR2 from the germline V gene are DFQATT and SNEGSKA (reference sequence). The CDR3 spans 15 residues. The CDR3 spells CSAFSGGVSTDTQYF. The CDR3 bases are TGCAGTGCTTTTAGCGGGGGGGTGAGCACAGATACGCAGTATTTT.

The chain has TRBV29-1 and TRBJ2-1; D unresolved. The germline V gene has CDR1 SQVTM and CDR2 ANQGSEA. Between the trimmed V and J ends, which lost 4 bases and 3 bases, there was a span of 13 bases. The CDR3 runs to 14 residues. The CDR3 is CSVVFRLLYNEQFF. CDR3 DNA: TGCAGCGTTGTATTTAGACTGCTCTACAATGAGCAGTTCTTC.

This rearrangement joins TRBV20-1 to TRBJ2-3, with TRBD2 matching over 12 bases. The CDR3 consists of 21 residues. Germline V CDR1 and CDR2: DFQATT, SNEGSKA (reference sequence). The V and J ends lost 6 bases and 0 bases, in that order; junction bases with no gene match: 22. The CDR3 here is CSAPGLAGISGAYTSTDTQYF. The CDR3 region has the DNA TGCAGTGCCCCCGGACTAGCGGGGATAAGCGGAGCTTATACTAGCACAGATACGCAGTATTTT.

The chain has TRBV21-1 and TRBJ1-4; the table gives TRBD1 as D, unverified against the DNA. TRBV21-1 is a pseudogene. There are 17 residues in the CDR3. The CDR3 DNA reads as TGTGCCAGCAGCAAGGAGACAGGGGGCACAACTAATGAAAAACTGTTTTTT. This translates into CASSKETGGTTNEKLFF.

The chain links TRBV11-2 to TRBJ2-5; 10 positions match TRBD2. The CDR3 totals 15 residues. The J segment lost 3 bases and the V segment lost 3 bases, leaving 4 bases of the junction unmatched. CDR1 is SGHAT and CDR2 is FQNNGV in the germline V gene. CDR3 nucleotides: TGTGCCAGCAGCTTCACTAGCGGGGCGGAAGAGACCCAGTACTTC. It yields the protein CASSFTSGAEETQYF.

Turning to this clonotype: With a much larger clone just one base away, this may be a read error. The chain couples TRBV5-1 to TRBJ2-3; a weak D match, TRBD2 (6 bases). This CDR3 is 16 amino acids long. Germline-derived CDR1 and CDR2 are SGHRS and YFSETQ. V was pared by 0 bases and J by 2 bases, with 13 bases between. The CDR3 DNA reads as TGCGCCAGCAGCTTGGGACTAGTGGAACTCACAGATACGCAGTATTTT. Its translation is CASSLGLVELTDTQYF.

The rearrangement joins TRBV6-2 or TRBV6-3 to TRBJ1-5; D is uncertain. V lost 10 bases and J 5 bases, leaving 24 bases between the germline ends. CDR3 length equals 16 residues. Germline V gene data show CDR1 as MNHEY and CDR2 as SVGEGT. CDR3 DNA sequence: TGTGCCACCAGAGGAAGCAGGAATTACATGGATCAGCCCCAGCATTTT. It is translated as CATRGSRNYMDQPQHF.

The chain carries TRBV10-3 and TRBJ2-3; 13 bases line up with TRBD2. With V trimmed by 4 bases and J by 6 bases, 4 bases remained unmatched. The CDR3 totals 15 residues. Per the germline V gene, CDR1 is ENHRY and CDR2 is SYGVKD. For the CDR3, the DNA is TGTGCCATCAGTGGGACTAGCGGGAGTATCGATACGCAGTATTTT. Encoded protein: CAISGTSGSIDTQYF.

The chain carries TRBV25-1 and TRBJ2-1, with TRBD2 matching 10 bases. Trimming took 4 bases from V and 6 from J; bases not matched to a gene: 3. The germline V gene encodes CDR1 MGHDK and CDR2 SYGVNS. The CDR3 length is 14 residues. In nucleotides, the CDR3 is TGTGCCAGCAGTGCTAGCGGGAGTTTCAATGAGCAGTTCTTC. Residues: CASSASGSFNEQFF.

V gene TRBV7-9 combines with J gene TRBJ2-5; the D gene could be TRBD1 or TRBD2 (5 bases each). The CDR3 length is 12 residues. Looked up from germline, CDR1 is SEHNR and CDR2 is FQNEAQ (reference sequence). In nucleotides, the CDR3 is TGTGCTACCAGGGACGGGGCGGAGACCCAGTACTTC. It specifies CATRDGAETQYF.

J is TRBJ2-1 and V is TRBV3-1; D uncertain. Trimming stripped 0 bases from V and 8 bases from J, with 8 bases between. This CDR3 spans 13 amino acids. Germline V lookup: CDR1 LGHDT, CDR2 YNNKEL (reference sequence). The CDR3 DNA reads TGTGCCAGCAGCCAAGATCTAAACCATGAGCAGTTCTTC. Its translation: CASSQDLNHEQFF.

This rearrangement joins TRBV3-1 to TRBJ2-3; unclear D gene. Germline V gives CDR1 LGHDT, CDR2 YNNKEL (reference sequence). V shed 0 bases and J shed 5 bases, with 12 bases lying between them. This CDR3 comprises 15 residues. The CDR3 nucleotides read TGTGCCAGCAGCCAAGATCACGACCCCCTAGATACGCAGTATTTT. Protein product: CASSQDHDPLDTQYF.

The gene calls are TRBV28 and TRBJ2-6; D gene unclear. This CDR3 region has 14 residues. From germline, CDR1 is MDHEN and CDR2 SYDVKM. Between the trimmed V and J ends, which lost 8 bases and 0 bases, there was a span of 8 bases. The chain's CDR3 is CASRMSSGANVLTF. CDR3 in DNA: TGTGCCAGCCGTATGAGCTCTGGGGCCAACGTCCTGACTTTC.

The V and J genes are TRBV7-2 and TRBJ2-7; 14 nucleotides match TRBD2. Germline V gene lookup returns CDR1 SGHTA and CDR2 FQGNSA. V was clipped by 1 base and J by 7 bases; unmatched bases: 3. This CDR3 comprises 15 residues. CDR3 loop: CASSLVTSGRGEQYF. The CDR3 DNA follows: TGTGCCAGCAGCTTAGTGACTAGCGGGAGGGGGGAGCAGTACTTC.